This T cell receptor (beta chain) was profiled in a study of cytomegalovirus exposure and HLA in healthy donors. About the research overall: Later analysis reported that the roughly 110 validation repertoires shared the platform of the approximately 670 first-cohort repertoires. Study-wide results and limits: A classifier reportedly called cytomegalovirus status with high sensitivity and specificity. Confirmation was obtained in vitro that a few CMV-associated chains are specific for CMV antigens.

Measured with immunoSEQ multiplex PCR; TCRdb has only the in-frame clones, and not every one. Of 150,000 to 200,000 clones detected, nearly 90% appear once; the ten largest clones hold 10%. V was trimmed by 5 bases and J by 1 base, leaving 19 bases between them. This CDR3 spans 16 amino acids. Germline V CDR1 and CDR2: SQVTM, ANQGSEA. Concerning this clone itself: Its antigen remains unidentified.

The TCR comes from a woman in her late teens or twenties in good health and CMV-seropositive. Sequencing input: PBMCs. The J gene is TRBJ2-3, the V gene TRBV29-1, with D maybe TRBD1 (5 bases). In DNA, the CDR3 is TGCAGCGTTTTCGGAGAATTCAGGGCCCGCACAGATACGCAGTATTTT. This codes for CSVFGEFRARTDTQYF.